Sequencing of this TCR beta chain was carried out in a study of T cells in localized non-small cell lung cancer. Whole-study results and caveats: Sequencing was restricted to one tumor region; therefore, heterogeneity remains possible. Out of the top 100 tumor clones, a median approximately 61 were seen in adjacent lung. Among the tissues sampled, uninvolved adjacent lung had the highest T cell clonality, above tumor. Longer survival (overall) was linked to higher T cell density in blood.

Some clones are missing from TCRdb's copy, which holds only in-frame ones; the method was immunoSEQ multiplex PCR. Of about 33,000 clones in the sample, 75% to 90% were seen once. Germline lookup yields CDR1 SGHTA and CDR2 FQGNSA. There are 17 residues in the CDR3. V was cut by 1 base and J by 8 bases, with 22 bases left in between. Comments on this clone: Its antigen remains unknown.

The gene calls are TRBV7-2 and TRBJ2-3; weak D call: TRBD1 (6 bases). The specimen was peripheral blood mononuclear cells, collected before any cancer treatment. This sequence originates from a man aged 35 to 69 with stage III lung adenocarcinoma. The CDR3 sequence is CASSLVEQYPGEGTQYF. The CDR3, as DNA: TGTGCCAGCAGCTTAGTCGAGCAGTACCCAGGGGAAGGTACGCAGTATTTT.